The 7 T cell receptor beta chains below come from one sample, sequenced in a study of blood T cell repertoires in COVID-19. Here immunoSEQ multiplex PCR was the method, and the copy in TCRdb shows in-frame clones only, minus some. The sample contains fewer than 250,000 clones, approximately 90% of which appear only once. Sequenced input: PBMCs or T cells enriched from blood (not recorded which). These receptors were obtained from a woman aged 40 to 50 in a cohort exposed to, infected with or recovered from COVID-19 (not recorded which).

The rearrangement joins TRBV5-4 to TRBJ1-1; D perhaps matches TRBD1 (5 bases). The CDR3 loop spans 12 amino acids. Germline CDR1 is SGHNT and CDR2 is YYREEE (reference sequence). V gave up 4 bases and J gave up 1 base, with 5 bases separating them. This CDR3 reads CASSQGNTEAFF. In DNA form, the CDR3 reads TGTGCCAGCAGCCAGGGGAACACTGAAGCTTTCTTT.

This chain joins TRBV25-1 and TRBJ1-2, with D perhaps TRBD1 (5 bases). Germline V gene sequence: CDR1 MGHDK, CDR2 SYGVNS. The CDR3 spans 14 residues. V lost 5 bases, J lost 1 base, and 11 bases lay in between. In nucleotides, the CDR3 is TGTGCCAGCAGTATACAGGCCCTTAACTATGGCTACACCTTC. Translated: CASSIQALNYGYTF.

Here the CDR3 reads CASSIEGTGFLTRGNYGYTF. The DNA of the CDR3 is TGTGCCAGTAGTATAGAGGGGACAGGGTTCCTCACGCGTGGAAACTATGGCTACACCTTC. This sequence joins TRBV19 and TRBJ1-2, with 9 bases aligning to TRBD1. Germline lookup yields CDR1 LNHDA and CDR2 SQIVND (reference sequence). There are 20 residues in the CDR3. V gave up 0 bases and J gave up 2 bases; unmatched junction bases: 16.

The J gene is TRBJ1-2, the V gene TRBV10-3, with D perhaps TRBD1 (6 bases). Germline V lookup: CDR1 ENHRY, CDR2 SYGVKD. The CDR3 has 14 residues. V lost 3 bases to trimming and J lost 4 bases, with 12 bases between them. In DNA form, the CDR3 reads TGTGCCATCAGTGACTCAGGGGCCGGCTATGGCTACACCTTC. Translation: CAISDSGAGYGYTF.

This chain links TRBV7-8 with TRBJ1-3, with TRBD1 identical over 7 bases. Germline V gives CDR1 SGHVS, CDR2 FQNEAQ. This CDR3 is built from 17 residues. The J segment lost 1 base and the V segment lost 5 bases, leaving 11 bases of the junction unmatched. For the CDR3, the DNA is TGTGCCAGCAGCGGCAGAGACTTACAGGGGTCTGGAAACACCATATATTTT. It codes for CASSGRDLQGSGNTIYF.

The chain uses TRBV4-1 and TRBJ1-2; 7 bases are shared with TRBD1. This CDR3 spans 14 amino acids. Trimming at V came to 2 bases and at J to 7 bases, leaving 7 bases not matched to a gene. Germline-derived CDR1 and CDR2 are MGHRA and YSYEKL. CDR3: CASSQQTGPPGYTF. The CDR3 DNA follows: TGCGCCAGCAGCCAACAGACAGGGCCGCCTGGCTACACCTTC.

The gene calls are TRBV20-1 and TRBJ1-2; 7 positions match TRBD1. The CDR3 contains 14 residues. The germline V gene encodes CDR1 DFQATT and CDR2 SNEGSKA (reference sequence). Trimming removed 3 bases from V and 2 bases from J; junction bases left unmatched: 6. CDR3: CSASPGQSNYGYTF. The CDR3 DNA reads TGCAGTGCTAGTCCGGGACAGTCAAACTATGGCTACACCTTC.